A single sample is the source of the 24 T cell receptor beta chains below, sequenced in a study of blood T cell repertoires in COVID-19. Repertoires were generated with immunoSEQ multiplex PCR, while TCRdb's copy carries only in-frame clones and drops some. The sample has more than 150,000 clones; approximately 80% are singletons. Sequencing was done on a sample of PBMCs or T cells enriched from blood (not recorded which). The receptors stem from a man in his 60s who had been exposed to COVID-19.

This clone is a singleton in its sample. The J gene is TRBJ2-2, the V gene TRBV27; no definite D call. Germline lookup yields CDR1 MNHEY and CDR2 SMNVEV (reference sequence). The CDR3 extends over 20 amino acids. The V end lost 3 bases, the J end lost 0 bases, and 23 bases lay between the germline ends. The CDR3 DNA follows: TGTGCCAGCAGTTTCCCCTTTTACTGGTCTACCCTAACGAACACCGGGGAGCTGTTTTTT. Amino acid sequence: CASSFPFYWSTLTNTGELFF.

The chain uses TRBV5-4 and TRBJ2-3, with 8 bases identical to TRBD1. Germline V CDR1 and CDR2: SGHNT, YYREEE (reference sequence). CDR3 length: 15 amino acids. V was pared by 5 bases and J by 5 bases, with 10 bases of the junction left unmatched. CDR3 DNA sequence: TGTGCCAGCAGTTCCAGGACAGGGTTTTTAGATACGCAGTATTTT. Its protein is CASSSRTGFLDTQYF.

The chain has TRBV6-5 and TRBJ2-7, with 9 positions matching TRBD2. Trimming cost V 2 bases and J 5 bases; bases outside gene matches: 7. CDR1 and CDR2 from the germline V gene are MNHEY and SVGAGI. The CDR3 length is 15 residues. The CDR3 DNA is TGTGCCAGCAGTTACAGCCTAGCGGGACCAGACGAGCAGTACTTC. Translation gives CASSYSLAGPDEQYF.

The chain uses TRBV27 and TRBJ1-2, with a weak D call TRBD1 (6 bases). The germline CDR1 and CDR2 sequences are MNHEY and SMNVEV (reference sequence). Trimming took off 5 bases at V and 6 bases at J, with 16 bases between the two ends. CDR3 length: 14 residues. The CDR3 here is CASSPRGGGDGYTF. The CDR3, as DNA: TGTGCCAGCAGTCCCCGGGGGGGCGGCGATGGCTACACCTTC.

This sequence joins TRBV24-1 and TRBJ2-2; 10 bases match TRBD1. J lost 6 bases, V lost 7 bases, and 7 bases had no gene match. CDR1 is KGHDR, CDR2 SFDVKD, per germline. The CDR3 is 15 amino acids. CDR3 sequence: CATRTGTGDAGELFF. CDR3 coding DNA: TGTGCCACCAGGACCGGGACAGGGGACGCCGGGGAGCTGTTTTTT.

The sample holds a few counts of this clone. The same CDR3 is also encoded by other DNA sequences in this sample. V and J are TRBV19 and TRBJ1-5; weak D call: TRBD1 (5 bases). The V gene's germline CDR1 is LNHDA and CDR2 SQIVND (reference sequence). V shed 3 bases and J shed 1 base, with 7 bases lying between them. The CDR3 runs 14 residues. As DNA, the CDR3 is TGTGCCAGTAGTATGGGGGGGAGCAATCAGCCCCAGCATTTT. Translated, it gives CASSMGGSNQPQHF.

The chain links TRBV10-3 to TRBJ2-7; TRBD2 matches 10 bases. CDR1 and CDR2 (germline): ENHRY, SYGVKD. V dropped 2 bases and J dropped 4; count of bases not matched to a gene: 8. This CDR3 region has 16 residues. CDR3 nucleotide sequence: TGTGCCATCAGTGAGCCTAGCGGGAGTAGTAAGTACGAGCAGTACTTC. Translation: CAISEPSGSSKYEQYF.

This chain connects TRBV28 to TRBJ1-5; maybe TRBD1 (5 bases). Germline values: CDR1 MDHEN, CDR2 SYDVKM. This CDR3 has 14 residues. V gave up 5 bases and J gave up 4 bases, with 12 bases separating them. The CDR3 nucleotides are TGTGCCAGCAGTCCAACGGGGGAAAATCAGCCCCAGCATTTT. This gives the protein CASSPTGENQPQHF.

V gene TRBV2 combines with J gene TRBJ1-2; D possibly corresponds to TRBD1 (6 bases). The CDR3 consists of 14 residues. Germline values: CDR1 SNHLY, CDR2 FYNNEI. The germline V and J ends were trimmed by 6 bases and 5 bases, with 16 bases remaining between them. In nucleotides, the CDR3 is TGTGCCAGCAGCCCAAGGGGGGAGGGGTATGGCTACACCTTC. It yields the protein CASSPRGEGYGYTF.

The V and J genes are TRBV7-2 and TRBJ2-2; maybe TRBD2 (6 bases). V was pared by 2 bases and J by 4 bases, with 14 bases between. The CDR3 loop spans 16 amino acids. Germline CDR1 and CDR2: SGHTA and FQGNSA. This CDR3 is CASSLIRRVPTGELFF. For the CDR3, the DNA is TGTGCCAGCAGCTTAATTAGGAGGGTTCCCACCGGGGAGCTGTTTTTT.

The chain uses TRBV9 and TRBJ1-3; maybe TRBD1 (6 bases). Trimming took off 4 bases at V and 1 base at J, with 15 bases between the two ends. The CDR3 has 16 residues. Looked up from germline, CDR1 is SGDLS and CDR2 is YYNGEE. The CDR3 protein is CASSRTDGMSGNTIYF. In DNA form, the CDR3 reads TGTGCCAGCAGCCGGACAGATGGTATGTCTGGAAACACCATATATTTT.

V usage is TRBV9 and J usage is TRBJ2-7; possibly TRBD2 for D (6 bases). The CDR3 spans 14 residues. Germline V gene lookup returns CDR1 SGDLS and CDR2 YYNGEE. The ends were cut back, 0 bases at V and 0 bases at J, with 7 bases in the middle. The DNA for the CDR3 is TGTGCCAGCAGCGTAGACGGGAGCTCCTACGAGCAGTACTTC. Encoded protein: CASSVDGSSYEQYF.

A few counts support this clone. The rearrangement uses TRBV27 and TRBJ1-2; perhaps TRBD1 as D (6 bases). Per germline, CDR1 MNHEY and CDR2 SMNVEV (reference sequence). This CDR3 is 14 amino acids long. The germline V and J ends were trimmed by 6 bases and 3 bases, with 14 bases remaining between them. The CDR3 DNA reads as TGTGCCAGCAGAATAGGACAGCGAGACTATGGCTACACCTTC. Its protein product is CASRIGQRDYGYTF.

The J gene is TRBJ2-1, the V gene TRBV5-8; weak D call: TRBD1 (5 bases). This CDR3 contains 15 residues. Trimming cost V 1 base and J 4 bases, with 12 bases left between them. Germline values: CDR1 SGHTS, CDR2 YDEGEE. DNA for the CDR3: TGTGCCAGCAGCTTGTTGCAGGGCAAATACAATGAGCAGTTCTTC. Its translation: CASSLLQGKYNEQFF.

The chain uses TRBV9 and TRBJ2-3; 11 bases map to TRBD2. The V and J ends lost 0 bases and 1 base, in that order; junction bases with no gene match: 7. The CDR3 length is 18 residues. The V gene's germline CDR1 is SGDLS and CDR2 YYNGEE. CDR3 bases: TGTGCCAGCAGCGTAGTCCCCCTAGCGGGAGGCCGCACAGATACGCAGTATTTT. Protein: CASSVVPLAGGRTDTQYF.

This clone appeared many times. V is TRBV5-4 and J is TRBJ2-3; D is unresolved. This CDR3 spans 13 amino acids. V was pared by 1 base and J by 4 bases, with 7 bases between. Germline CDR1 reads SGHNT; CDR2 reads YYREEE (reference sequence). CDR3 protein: CASSLTQSDTQYF. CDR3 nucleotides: TGTGCCAGCAGCTTGACACAGTCAGATACGCAGTATTTT.

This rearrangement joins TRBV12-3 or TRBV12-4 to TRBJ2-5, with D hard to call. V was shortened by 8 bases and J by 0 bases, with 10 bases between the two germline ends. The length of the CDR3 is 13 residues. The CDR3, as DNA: TGTGCCAGCGGCCCTTTTCACCAAGAGACCCAGTACTTC. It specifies CASGPFHQETQYF.

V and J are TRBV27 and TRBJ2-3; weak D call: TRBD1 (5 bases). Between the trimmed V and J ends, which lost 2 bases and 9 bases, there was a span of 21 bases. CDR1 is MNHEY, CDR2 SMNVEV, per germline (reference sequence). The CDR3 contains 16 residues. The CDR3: CASSLDRSGVRSTQYF. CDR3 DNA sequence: TGTGCCAGCAGTTTAGACAGATCTGGGGTAAGATCAACGCAGTATTTT.

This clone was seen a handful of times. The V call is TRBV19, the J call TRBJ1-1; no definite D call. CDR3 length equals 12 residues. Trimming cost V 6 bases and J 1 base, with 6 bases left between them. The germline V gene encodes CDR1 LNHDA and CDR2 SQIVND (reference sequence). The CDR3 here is CASRLRNTEAFF. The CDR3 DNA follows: TGTGCCAGTAGACTTAGGAACACTGAAGCTTTCTTT.

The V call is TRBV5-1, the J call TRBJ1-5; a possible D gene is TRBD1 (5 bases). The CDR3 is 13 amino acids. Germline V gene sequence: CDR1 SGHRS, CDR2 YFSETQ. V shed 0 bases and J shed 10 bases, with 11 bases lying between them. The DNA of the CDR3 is TGCGCCAGCAGCTTGGAGGGGCTCCACCCCCAGCATTTT. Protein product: CASSLEGLHPQHF. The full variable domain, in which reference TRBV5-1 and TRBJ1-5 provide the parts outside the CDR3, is KAGVTQTPRYLIKTRGQQVTLSCSPISGHRSVSWYQQTPGQGLQFLFEYFSETQRNKGNFPGRFSGRQFSNSRSEMNVSTLELGDSALYLCASSLEGLHPQHFGDGTRLSIL.

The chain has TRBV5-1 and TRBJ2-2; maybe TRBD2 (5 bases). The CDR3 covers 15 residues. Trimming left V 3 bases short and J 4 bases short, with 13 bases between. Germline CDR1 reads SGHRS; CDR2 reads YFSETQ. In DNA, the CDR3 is TGCGCCAGCAGCTCGGAGGATATGGGCACCGGGGAGCTGTTTTTT. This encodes CASSSEDMGTGELFF.

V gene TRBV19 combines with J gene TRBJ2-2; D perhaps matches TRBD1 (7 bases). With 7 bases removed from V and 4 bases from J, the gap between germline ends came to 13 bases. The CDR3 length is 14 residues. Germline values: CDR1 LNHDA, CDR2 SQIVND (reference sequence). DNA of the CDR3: TGTGCCAGTATGCGACAGGGAGGCACCGGGGAGCTGTTTTTT. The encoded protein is CASMRQGGTGELFF.

The CDR3 here is CASSGGSGHSSYEQYF. CDR3 nucleotide sequence: TGTGCCAGCAGCGGTGGGTCGGGACATAGCTCCTACGAGCAGTACTTC. V and J are TRBV5-5 and TRBJ2-7, with D perhaps TRBD1 (6 bases). CDR1 and CDR2 (germline): SGHKS, YYEKEE (reference sequence). The CDR3 sequence is 16 residues long. V was cut by 4 bases and J by 0 bases, with 17 bases left in between. Drawing the rest from reference TRBV5-5 and TRBJ2-7, the complete variable domain is DAGVTQSPTHLIKTRGQQVTLRCSPISGHKSVSWYQQVLGQGPQFIFQYYEKEERGRGNFPDRFSARQFPNYSSELNVNALLLGDSALYLCASSGGSGHSSYEQYFGPGTRLTVT.

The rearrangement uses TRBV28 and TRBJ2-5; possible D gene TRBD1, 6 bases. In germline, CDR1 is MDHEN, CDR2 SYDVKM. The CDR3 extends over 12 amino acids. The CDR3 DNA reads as TGTGCGACCCAGGGGTTCCCAGAGACCCAGTACTTC. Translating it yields CATQGFPETQYF.